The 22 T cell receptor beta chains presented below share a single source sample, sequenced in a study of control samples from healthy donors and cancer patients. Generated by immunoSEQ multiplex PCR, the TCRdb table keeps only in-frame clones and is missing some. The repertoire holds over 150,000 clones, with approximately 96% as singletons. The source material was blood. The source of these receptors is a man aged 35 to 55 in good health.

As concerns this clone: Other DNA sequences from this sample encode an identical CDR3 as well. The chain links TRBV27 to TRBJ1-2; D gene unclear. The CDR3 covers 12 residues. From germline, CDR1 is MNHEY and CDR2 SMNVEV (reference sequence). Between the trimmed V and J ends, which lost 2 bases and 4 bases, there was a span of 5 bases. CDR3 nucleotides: TGTGCCAGCAGTTTACGGGGCTATGGCTACACCTTC. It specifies CASSLRGYGYTF.

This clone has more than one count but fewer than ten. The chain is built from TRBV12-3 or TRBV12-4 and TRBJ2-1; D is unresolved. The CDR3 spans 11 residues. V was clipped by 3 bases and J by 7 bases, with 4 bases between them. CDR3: CASSFRNEQFF. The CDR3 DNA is TGTGCCAGCAGTTTCAGGAATGAGCAGTTCTTC.

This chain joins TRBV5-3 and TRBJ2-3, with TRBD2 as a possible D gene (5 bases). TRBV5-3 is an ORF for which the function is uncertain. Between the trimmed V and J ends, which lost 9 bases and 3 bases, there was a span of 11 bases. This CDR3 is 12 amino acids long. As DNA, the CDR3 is TGTGCCATACACGGGGTAACAGATACGCAGTATTTT. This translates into CAIHGVTDTQYF.

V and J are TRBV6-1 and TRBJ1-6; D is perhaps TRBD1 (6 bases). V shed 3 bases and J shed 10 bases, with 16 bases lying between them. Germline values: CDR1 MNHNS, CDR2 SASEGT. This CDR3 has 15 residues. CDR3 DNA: TGTGCCAGCAGTGATTCAACAGGGAATCAATCACCCCTCCACTTT. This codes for CASSDSTGNQSPLHF.

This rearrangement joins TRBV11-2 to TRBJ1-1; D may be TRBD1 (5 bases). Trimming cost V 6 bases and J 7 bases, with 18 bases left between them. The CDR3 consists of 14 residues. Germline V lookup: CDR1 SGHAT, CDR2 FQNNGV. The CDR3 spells CASSLGHLVGEAFF. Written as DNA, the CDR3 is TGTGCCAGCAGTCTCGGACACCTTGTGGGTGAAGCTTTCTTT.

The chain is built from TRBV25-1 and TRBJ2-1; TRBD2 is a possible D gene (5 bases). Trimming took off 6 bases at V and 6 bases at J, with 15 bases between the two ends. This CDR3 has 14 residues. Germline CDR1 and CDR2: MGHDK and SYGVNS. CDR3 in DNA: TGTGCCAGCAGCGTTCCCGGGAAGAGCAATGAGCAGTTCTTC. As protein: CASSVPGKSNEQFF.

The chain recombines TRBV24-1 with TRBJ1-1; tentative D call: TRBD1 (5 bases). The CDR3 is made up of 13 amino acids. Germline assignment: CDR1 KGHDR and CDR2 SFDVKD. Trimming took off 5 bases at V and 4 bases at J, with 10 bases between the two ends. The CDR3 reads CATSARDATEAFF. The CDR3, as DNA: TGTGCCACCAGTGCCAGGGACGCCACTGAAGCTTTCTTT.

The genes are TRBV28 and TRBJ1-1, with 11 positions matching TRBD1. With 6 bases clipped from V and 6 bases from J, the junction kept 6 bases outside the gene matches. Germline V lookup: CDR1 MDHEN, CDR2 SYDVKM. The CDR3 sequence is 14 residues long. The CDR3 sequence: CASRWTGGEAEAFF. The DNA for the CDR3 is TGTGCCAGCAGATGGACAGGGGGCGAGGCTGAAGCTTTCTTT.

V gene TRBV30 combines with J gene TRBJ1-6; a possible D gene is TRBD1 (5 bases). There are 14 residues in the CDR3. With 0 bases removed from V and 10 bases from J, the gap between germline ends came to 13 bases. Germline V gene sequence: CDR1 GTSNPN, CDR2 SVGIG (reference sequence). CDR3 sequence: CAWSVGQWGSPLHF. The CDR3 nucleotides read TGTGCCTGGAGTGTAGGGCAATGGGGCTCACCCCTCCACTTT.

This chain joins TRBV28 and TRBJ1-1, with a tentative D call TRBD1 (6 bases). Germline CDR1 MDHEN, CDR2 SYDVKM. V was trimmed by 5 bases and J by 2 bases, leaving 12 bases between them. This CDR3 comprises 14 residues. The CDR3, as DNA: TGTGCCAGCAGTCGAGCAGGGGTTAACACTGAAGCTTTCTTT. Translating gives CASSRAGVNTEAFF. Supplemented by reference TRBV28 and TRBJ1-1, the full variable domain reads DVKVTQSSRYLVKRTGEKVFLECVQDMDHENMFWYRQDPGLGLRLIYFSYDVKMKEKGDIPEGYSVSREKKERFSLILESASTNQTSMYLCASSRAGVNTEAFFGQGTRLTVV.

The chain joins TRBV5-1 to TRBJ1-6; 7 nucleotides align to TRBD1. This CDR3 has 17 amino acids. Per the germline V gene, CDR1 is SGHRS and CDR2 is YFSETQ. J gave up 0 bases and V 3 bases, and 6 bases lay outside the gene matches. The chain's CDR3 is CASSSGTVSSYNSPLHF. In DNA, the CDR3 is TGCGCCAGCAGCTCGGGGACAGTGAGCTCCTATAATTCACCCCTCCACTTT.

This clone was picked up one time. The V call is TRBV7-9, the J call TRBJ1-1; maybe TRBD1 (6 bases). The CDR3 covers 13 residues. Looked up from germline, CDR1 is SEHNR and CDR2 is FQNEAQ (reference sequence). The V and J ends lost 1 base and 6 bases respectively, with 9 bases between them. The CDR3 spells CASSLVGGAEAFF. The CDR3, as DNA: TGTGCCAGCAGCTTAGTAGGGGGGGCTGAAGCTTTCTTT.

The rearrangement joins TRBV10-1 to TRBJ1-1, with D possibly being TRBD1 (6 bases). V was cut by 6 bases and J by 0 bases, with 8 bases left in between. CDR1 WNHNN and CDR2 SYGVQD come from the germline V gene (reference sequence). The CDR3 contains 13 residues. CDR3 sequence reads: CASRQGMNTEAFF. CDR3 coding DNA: TGCGCCAGCAGACAGGGAATGAACACTGAAGCTTTCTTT.

In DNA form, the CDR3 reads TGCAGCGTTGATCCCCGATCGGAGGGGGAAACTAACTATGGCTACACCTTC. Protein: CSVDPRSEGETNYGYTF. V is TRBV29-1 and J is TRBJ1-2; D perhaps matches TRBD1 (6 bases). The CDR3 runs to 17 residues. The ends were cut back, 3 bases at V and 0 bases at J, with 20 bases in the middle. The V gene's germline CDR1 is SQVTM and CDR2 ANQGSEA. The full variable domain, rest sourced from reference TRBV29-1 and TRBJ1-2, is SAVISQKPSRDICQRGTSLTIQCQVDSQVTMMFWYRQQPGQSLTLIATANQGSEATYESGFVIDKFPISRPNLTFSTLTVSNMSPEDSSIYLCSVDPRSEGETNYGYTFGSGTRLTVV.

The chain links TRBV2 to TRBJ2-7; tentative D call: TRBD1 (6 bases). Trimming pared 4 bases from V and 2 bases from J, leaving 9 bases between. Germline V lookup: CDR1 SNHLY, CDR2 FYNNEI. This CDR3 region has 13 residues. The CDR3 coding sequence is TGTGCCAGCAGTGTGGACAGAGCCTACGAGCAGTACTTC. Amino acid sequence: CASSVDRAYEQYF.

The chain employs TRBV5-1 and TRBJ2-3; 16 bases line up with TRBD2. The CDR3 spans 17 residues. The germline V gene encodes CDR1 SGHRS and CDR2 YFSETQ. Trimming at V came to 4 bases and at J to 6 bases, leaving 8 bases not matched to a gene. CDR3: CASSPGLAGGPVDTQYF. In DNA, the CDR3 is TGCGCCAGCAGCCCGGGACTAGCGGGGGGGCCGGTGGATACGCAGTATTTT.

DNA for the CDR3: TGCGCCAGCAGCTTGACGTTGAGCGGGGGGGACAATGAGCAGTTCTTC. It encodes CASSLTLSGGDNEQFF. The chain is built from TRBV5-1 and TRBJ2-1; 10 bases match TRBD2. The CDR3 covers 16 residues. V dropped 1 base and J dropped 5; count of bases not matched to a gene: 6. CDR1 is SGHRS, CDR2 YFSETQ, per germline.

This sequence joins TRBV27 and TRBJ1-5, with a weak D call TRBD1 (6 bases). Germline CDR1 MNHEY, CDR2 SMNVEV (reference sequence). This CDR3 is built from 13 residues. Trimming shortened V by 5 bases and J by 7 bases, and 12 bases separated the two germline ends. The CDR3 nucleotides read TGTGCCAGCAGTCTACAGGGAAGACAGCCCCAGCATTTT. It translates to CASSLQGRQPQHF.

The CDR3 sequence is CSAGERDEQFF. The CDR3 DNA sequence: TGCAGTGCCGGGGAGCGGGATGAGCAGTTCTTC. The chain joins TRBV20-1 to TRBJ2-1; D possibly corresponds to TRBD2 (6 bases). There are 11 residues in the CDR3. Germline V gene sequence: CDR1 DFQATT, CDR2 SNEGSKA (reference sequence). V lost 6 bases, J lost 8 bases, and 11 bases lay in between.

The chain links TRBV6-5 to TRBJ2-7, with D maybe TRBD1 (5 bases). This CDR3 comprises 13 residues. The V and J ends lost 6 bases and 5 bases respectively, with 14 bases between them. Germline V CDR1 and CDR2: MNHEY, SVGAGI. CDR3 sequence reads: CASRRHRHDEQYF. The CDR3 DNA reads TGTGCCAGCAGGCGGCACAGGCATGACGAGCAGTACTTC.

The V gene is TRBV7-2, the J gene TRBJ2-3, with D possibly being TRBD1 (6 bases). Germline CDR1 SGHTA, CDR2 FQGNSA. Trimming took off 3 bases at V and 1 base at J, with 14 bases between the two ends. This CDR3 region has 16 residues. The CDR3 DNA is TGTGCCAGCAGCTTCGATTACAGGGCCCGCACAGATACGCAGTATTTT. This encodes CASSFDYRARTDTQYF.

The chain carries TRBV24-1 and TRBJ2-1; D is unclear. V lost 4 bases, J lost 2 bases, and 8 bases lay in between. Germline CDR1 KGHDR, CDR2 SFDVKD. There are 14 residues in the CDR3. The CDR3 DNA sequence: TGTGCCACCAGTGACGGAATAACCTACAATGAGCAGTTCTTC. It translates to CATSDGITYNEQFF.